This T cell receptor beta chain was documented in a study of blood T cell repertoires in COVID-19. The CDR3 totals 16 residues. The germline V gene has CDR1 SGDLS and CDR2 YYNGEE. The V and J ends lost 0 bases and 6 bases, in that order; junction bases with no gene match: 10. Assay used: immunoSEQ multiplex PCR; TCRdb lists only in-frame clones, some missing. The sample includes about 310,000 clones, just under 90% seen only once; the top ten take roughly a tenth. This clonotype originated in a woman aged 25-40 years who had recovered from COVID-19. Sequencing input: PBMCs or T cells enriched from blood (not recorded which). The rearrangement joins TRBV9 to TRBJ2-3, with 7 positions matching TRBD2. Here the CDR3 reads CASSVEASAGWDTQYF. The CDR3 DNA reads TGTGCCAGCAGCGTAGAGGCTTCAGCGGGGTGGGATACGCAGTATTTT.